This entry lists 30 T cell receptor beta chains sequenced from one sample in a study of blood T cell repertoires in COVID-19. Assay: immunoSEQ multiplex PCR; the TCRdb copy retains only in-frame clones and omits some. Of approximately 300,000 clones listed, approximately 83% were seen once; the top ten hold approximately 4%. The material sequenced was PBMCs or T cells enriched from blood (not recorded which). These receptors all come from a woman younger than 45 who had recovered from COVID-19.

The chain carries TRBV5-1 and TRBJ2-7, with TRBD1 matching 8 bases. The germline gives CDR1 SGHRS, CDR2 YFSETQ. V trimming: 4 bases; J trimming: 2 bases; junction bases outside the gene matches: 8. The CDR3 covers 15 residues. The CDR3 DNA follows: TGCGCCAGCAGCCAGCTTGGACAGGGAACCTACGAGCAGTACTTC. This encodes CASSQLGQGTYEQYF.

The CDR3 nucleotides read TGCGCCAGCAGCCTGTATGGGGGGGCCTACAATGAGCAGTTCTTC. Translating gives CASSLYGGAYNEQFF. This rearrangement joins TRBV5-1 to TRBJ2-1, with 7 bases that match TRBD2. The CDR3 covers 15 residues. V was clipped by 4 bases and J by 2 bases; unmatched bases: 6. The germline CDR1 and CDR2 sequences are SGHRS and YFSETQ.

The rearrangement joins TRBV25-1 to TRBJ1-5, with TRBD1 as a possible D gene (5 bases). The V gene's germline CDR1 is MGHDK and CDR2 SYGVNS. The CDR3 runs 14 residues. The V end lost 2 bases, the J end lost 3 bases, and 8 bases lay between the germline ends. The CDR3 bases are TGTGCCAGCAGTGAACGGGGGTTCAATCAGCCCCAGCATTTT. Amino acids: CASSERGFNQPQHF.

The chain employs TRBV9 and TRBJ2-4; 7 bases fit TRBD2. Germline V gene sequence: CDR1 SGDLS, CDR2 YYNGEE. The J segment lost 2 bases and the V segment lost 3 bases, leaving 8 bases of the junction unmatched. The CDR3 spans 16 residues. CDR3 in amino acids: CASSDSAGVSKNIQYF. The CDR3 nucleotides read TGTGCCAGCAGCGATTCTGCGGGAGTCTCCAAAAACATTCAGTACTTC.

The chain recombines TRBV2 with TRBJ1-5; D might be TRBD1 (5 bases). In germline, CDR1 is SNHLY, CDR2 FYNNEI. CDR3 length: 14 residues. Trimming left V 6 bases short and J 5 bases short, with 14 bases between. CDR3: CASRGTAGDQPQHF. The CDR3 DNA reads as TGTGCCAGCAGGGGGACTGCCGGCGATCAGCCCCAGCATTTT.

This clone appeared a few times. The chain combines TRBV28 with TRBJ1-6, with a tentative D call TRBD1 (6 bases). Germline CDR1 MDHEN, CDR2 SYDVKM. The CDR3 loop spans 13 amino acids. V lost 10 bases and J 5 bases, leaving 12 bases between the germline ends. The CDR3 here is CAIRTADNSPLHF. For the CDR3, the DNA is TGTGCCATCAGGACAGCCGATAATTCACCCCTCCACTTT.

CDR3 sequence reads: CATPQRREGHWDRRETQYF. CDR3 bases: TGTGCCACCCCTCAGCGGCGGGAGGGCCATTGGGACCGGCGGGAGACCCAGTACTTC. V and J are TRBV2 and TRBJ2-5; 9 bases are a match to TRBD2. The CDR3 has 19 amino acids. V lost 10 bases to trimming and J lost 5 bases; unmatched junction nucleotides: 26. Germline CDR1 SNHLY, CDR2 FYNNEI.

V is TRBV7-8 and J is TRBJ2-1; 8 bases match TRBD2. The ends lost 5 bases at V and 4 bases at J; junction bases unmatched: 10. This CDR3 spans 16 amino acids. Germline V lookup: CDR1 SGHVS, CDR2 FQNEAQ. The CDR3 region has the DNA TGTGCCAGCAGCGGGAGACAGGCTAGCGGGTACAATGAGCAGTTCTTC. It translates to CASSGRQASGYNEQFF.

V and J are TRBV12-3 or TRBV12-4 and TRBJ2-2, with unresolved D. This CDR3 contains 13 residues. V shed 4 bases and J shed 5 bases, with 8 bases lying between them. In DNA, the CDR3 is TGTGCCAGCAGTTCCGCCCGGACCGGGGAGCTGTTTTTT. It encodes CASSSARTGELFF.

The chain couples TRBV7-9 to TRBJ2-7; a weak D match, TRBD1 (6 bases). Per germline, CDR1 SEHNR and CDR2 FQNEAQ (reference sequence). V lost 5 bases, J lost 1 base, and 24 bases lay in between. CDR3 length: 18 residues. CDR3 protein: CASSPRPRDTRRSYEQYF. The CDR3, as DNA: TGTGCCAGCAGCCCTCGCCCCAGGGACACCCGCCGGTCCTACGAGCAGTACTTC. The complete variable domain, with remaining parts taken from reference TRBV7-9 and TRBJ2-7, reads DTGVSQNPRHKITKRGQNVTFRCDPISEHNRLYWYRQTLGQGPEFLTYFQNEAQLEKSRLLSDRFSAERPKGSFSTLEIQRTEQGDSAMYLCASSPRPRDTRRSYEQYFGPGTRLTVT.

This clone was seen once. The chain carries TRBV6-5 and TRBJ2-7, with 7 bases lining up with TRBD1. The CDR3 spans 13 residues. The germline gives CDR1 MNHEY, CDR2 SVGAGI. V gave up 1 base and J gave up 7 bases; unmatched junction bases: 4. CDR3 region: CASSYWTRGEQYF. In DNA form, the CDR3 reads TGTGCCAGCAGTTACTGGACCAGGGGGGAGCAGTACTTC.

J is TRBJ2-7 and V is TRBV28; the D gene is possibly TRBD2 (7 bases). CDR1 MDHEN and CDR2 SYDVKM come from the germline V gene. The CDR3 spans 14 residues. V lost 7 bases and J lost 0, with 13 bases in between. The CDR3 coding sequence is TGTGCCAGCAACCGGGGGGCCCGCTCCTACGAGCAGTACTTC. This encodes CASNRGARSYEQYF.

V gene TRBV7-2 combines with J gene TRBJ2-7; D not certain. Germline CDR1 and CDR2: SGHTA and FQGNSA. The CDR3 runs to 12 residues. The ends were cut back, 0 bases at V and 2 bases at J, with 2 bases in the middle. CDR3 sequence reads: CASSLATYEQYF. The CDR3 DNA follows: TGTGCCAGCAGCTTAGCCACCTACGAGCAGTACTTC.

The CDR3 spells CASSSEAGGRTYEQYF. The CDR3 nucleotides are TGTGCCAGCAGTTCCGAGGCCGGGGGACGGACCTACGAGCAGTACTTC. The rearrangement joins TRBV28 to TRBJ2-7; a possible D gene is TRBD2 (6 bases). The CDR3 spans 16 residues. Germline values: CDR1 MDHEN, CDR2 SYDVKM. The ends were cut back, 4 bases at V and 2 bases at J, with 18 bases in the middle. Based on the CDR3 plus reference TRBV28 and TRBJ2-7, the full variable domain is DVKVTQSSRYLVKRTGEKVFLECVQDMDHENMFWYRQDPGLGLRLIYFSYDVKMKEKGDIPEGYSVSREKKERFSLILESASTNQTSMYLCASSSEAGGRTYEQYFGPGTRLTVT.

This sequence joins TRBV10-3 and TRBJ1-1; 9 bases agree with TRBD1. J lost 2 bases, V lost 6 bases, and 4 bases had no gene match. The CDR3 has 14 amino acids. Germline-derived CDR1 and CDR2 are ENHRY and SYGVKD. The CDR3 sequence is CAISVTGGNTEAFF. The DNA of the CDR3 is TGTGCCATCAGCGTGACAGGGGGAAACACTGAAGCTTTCTTT.

The CDR3 reads CASSRLQGGYTF. CDR3 DNA: TGTGCCAGCTCACGGCTACAGGGTGGCTACACCTTC. The V and J genes are TRBV18 and TRBJ1-2; the D gene is possibly TRBD1 (6 bases). The germline V gene has CDR1 KGHSH and CDR2 LQKENI. Trimming cost V 4 bases and J 7 bases, with 10 bases left between them. The CDR3 is 12 residues long.

DNA of the CDR3: TGTGCCAGCAGCGGTGGGACAGTATACAATGAGCAGTTCTTC. Translated, it gives CASSGGTVYNEQFF. The gene calls are TRBV7-9 and TRBJ2-1; 7 bases are a match to TRBD1. Germline loops: CDR1 SEHNR, CDR2 FQNEAQ (reference sequence). V gave up 5 bases and J gave up 4 bases; unmatched junction bases: 5. This CDR3 region has 14 residues.

V gene TRBV30 combines with J gene TRBJ1-1, with D maybe TRBD1 (6 bases). In germline, CDR1 is GTSNPN, CDR2 SVGIG (reference sequence). CDR3 length: 13 amino acids. V was shortened by 4 bases and J by 0 bases, with 9 bases between the two germline ends. The CDR3 nucleotides are TGTGCCTGGATAACAGGGATGAACACTGAAGCTTTCTTT. Translating it yields CAWITGMNTEAFF.

This chain connects TRBV12-3 or TRBV12-4 to TRBJ2-5; tentative D call: TRBD2 (6 bases). The CDR3 contains 13 residues. Trimming left V 5 bases short and J 7 bases short, with 14 bases between. The CDR3 sequence is CASSPPGSLTQYF. The CDR3 DNA follows: TGTGCCAGCAGTCCCCCCGGGAGCCTGACCCAGTACTTC.

DNA of the CDR3: TGTGCCAGCAGCTTGGGGCGACTAGCAAAAGAGCAGTACTTC. Amino acids: CASSLGRLAKEQYF. This sequence joins TRBV5-6 and TRBJ2-7; 7 positions agree with TRBD2. CDR1 is SGHDT and CDR2 is YYEEEE in the germline V gene. The CDR3 loop spans 14 amino acids. V was clipped by 0 bases and J by 7 bases; unmatched bases: 7.

The chain combines TRBV9 with TRBJ1-1; 10 bases map to TRBD1. The trim removed 3 bases at V and 1 base at J, leaving 6 bases unmatched. Germline V gene lookup returns CDR1 SGDLS and CDR2 YYNGEE. The CDR3 is made up of 16 amino acids. The CDR3 protein is CASSEFRTGGNTEAFF. The CDR3 DNA reads TGTGCCAGCAGCGAGTTCCGGACAGGGGGGAACACTGAAGCTTTCTTT.

V and J are TRBV7-9 and TRBJ2-1; 16 bases are a match to TRBD2. The germline gives CDR1 SEHNR, CDR2 FQNEAQ (reference sequence). The CDR3 runs to 18 residues. V was pared by 4 bases and J by 5 bases, with 8 bases of the junction left unmatched. The CDR3 nucleotides are TGTGCCAGCAGCTCGGGACTAGCGGGAGGGCTTATCGACAATGAGCAGTTCTTC. This gives the protein CASSSGLAGGLIDNEQFF.

The genes are TRBV10-3 and TRBJ2-7; 11 positions agree with TRBD2. CDR3 size: 13 residues. Germline CDR1 ENHRY, CDR2 SYGVKD. CDR3 sequence (DNA): TGTGGTAGCGGGGGGGCTTTGGGCTACGAGCAGTACTTC. The encoded protein is CGSGGALGYEQYF.

This chain uses TRBV7-7 with TRBJ2-3; D not resolved. Germline lookup yields CDR1 SSHAT and CDR2 FNYEAQ (reference sequence). V shed 3 bases and J shed 0 bases, with 13 bases lying between them. The CDR3 has 16 residues. This CDR3 reads CASSLRPPPSTDTQYF. CDR3 DNA sequence: TGTGCCAGCAGCTTGAGGCCTCCCCCAAGCACAGATACGCAGTATTTT. The full variable domain, in which reference TRBV7-7 and TRBJ2-3 provide the parts outside the CDR3, is GAGVSQSPRYKVTKRGQDVTLRCDPISSHATLYWYQQALGQGPEFLTYFNYEAQPDKSGLPSDRFSAERPEGSISTLTIQRTEQRDSAMYRCASSLRPPPSTDTQYFGPGTRLTVL.

The J gene is TRBJ1-6, the V gene TRBV6-5, with D possibly matching TRBD1 (5 bases). CDR1 MNHEY and CDR2 SVGAGI come from the germline V gene. This CDR3 comprises 13 residues. V was pared by 8 bases and J by 10 bases, with 15 bases between. CDR3 sequence reads: CASGGGVGSPLHF. The CDR3 DNA follows: TGTGCCAGCGGGGGGGGAGTAGGGTCACCCCTCCACTTT.

V is TRBV18 and J is TRBJ2-7; a weak D match, TRBD1 (6 bases). V shed 0 bases and J shed 7 bases, with 13 bases lying between them. The V gene's germline CDR1 is KGHSH and CDR2 LQKENI. The CDR3 runs 14 residues. CDR3 sequence (DNA): TGTGCCAGCTCACCACCCCGGACAGCAGGAGAGCAGTACTTC. Protein product: CASSPPRTAGEQYF. The whole variable domain, remainder taken from reference TRBV18 and TRBJ2-7, is NAGVMQNPRHLVRRRGQEARLRCSPMKGHSHVYWYRQLPEEGLKFMVYLQKENIIDESGMPKERFSAEFPKEGPSILRIQQVVRGDSAAYFCASSPPRTAGEQYFGPGTRLTVT.

The chain uses TRBV28 and TRBJ1-4; D is unresolved. Per the germline V gene, CDR1 is MDHEN and CDR2 is SYDVKM. The CDR3 totals 14 residues. The ends were cut back, 5 bases at V and 5 bases at J, with 12 bases in the middle. The CDR3 nucleotides are TGTGCCAGCAGTCTCGCCGGGTCAAATGAAAAACTGTTTTTT. The encoded protein is CASSLAGSNEKLFF.

This clone has just one count. The chain recombines TRBV5-1 with TRBJ2-3, with 8 bases that match TRBD1. Germline V gene sequence: CDR1 SGHRS, CDR2 YFSETQ. The trim removed 0 bases at V and 6 bases at J, leaving 6 bases unmatched. This CDR3 contains 15 residues. The CDR3 DNA follows: TGCGCCAGCAGCTTGGAGGGGACAGGTTTGGATACGCAGTATTTT. This gives the protein CASSLEGTGLDTQYF.

The count of this clone is one. V gene TRBV15 combines with J gene TRBJ1-3; D is unclear. The CDR3 loop spans 16 amino acids. The ends were cut back, 0 bases at V and 1 base at J, with 10 bases in the middle. From germline, CDR1 is LNHNV and CDR2 YYDKDF (reference sequence). The CDR3 reads CATSRDPGGSGNTIYF. DNA of the CDR3: TGTGCCACCAGCAGAGATCCGGGAGGGTCTGGAAACACCATATATTTT.

The sample holds a few counts of this clone. This chain connects TRBV7-8 to TRBJ2-3, with 11 bases that match TRBD2. After removal of 1 base from V and 4 bases from J, the junction contained 4 bases not matched to a gene. Germline CDR1 reads SGHVS; CDR2 reads FQNEAQ. The CDR3 consists of 16 residues. The CDR3 coding sequence is TGTGCCAGCAGCTTAGTGTTACTAGCGGGAGCAGATACGCAGTATTTT. Protein product: CASSLVLLAGADTQYF.